This entry concerns a single TCR beta chain. No cognate antigen has been identified for it. The record has no base qualities; no much larger clone is one base away. According to the study, the label for this sample's treatment or condition signals: in vitro stimulation with specific CMV peptide epitopes to enrich CMV-specific T cells. The sample was run on an Illumina HiSeq 1500. TCRdb handled the public reads itself, with Q25 trimming in fastp and clone calling in MiXCR, and kept productive beta chains. Each record represents a unique CDR3 protein, reported with the most common genes and DNA among its rows. The sample data list fewer than 650,000 distinct CDR3 sequences, and roughly 43% of these were observed just once. Jointly, the top ten make up 48% of the sample. This specimen comes from a study of T cell repertoires in cytomegalovirus infection (dated by TCRdb to about 2019). About the investigation overall: The peptide stimulations were aimed at well-studied HLA-B-restricted epitopes as well as recently identified HLA-C-restricted CMV epitopes, whose presentation resists viral immunomodulation. Donor HLA type was relevant to the analysis, as public TCR beta signatures indicated carriage of CMV infection together with the matching HLA type.

What the authors observed across the whole study: The ex vivo response was dominated by HLA-C-restricted CMV-specific TCR beta clonotypes, which also provided the single most frequent clonotype in two of eight donors. Carriers of CMV infection plus the relevant HLA type were discriminated by the cumulative frequency of public TCR beta family members in the study cohort and in an independent roughly 350-donor cohort.

CDR1 and CDR2, per the germline V gene, are MDHEN and SYDVKM. V is pruned by 5 bases and J by 2 bases, leaving 9 bases of the junction without a gene match. The CDR3 contains 18 residues, cysteine and phenylalanine counted. Only the CDR3 part of the read is kept: 54 bases, read in frame from the first base. Recombination linked TRBV28 to TRBJ2-7; 16 junctional bases match TRBD2. The source was cultured PBMCs, collected from culture after CMV antigen stimulation. The TCR was taken from a human donor in good health (CMV status not recorded). Some clones in this sample may be carry-over from other donors' samples. The CDR3 loop reads CASSLGGLAGGPTYEQYF. The DNA reads as follows: TGTGCCAGCAGTCTTGGGGGACTAGCGGGAGGGCCCACCTACGAGCAGTACTTC.